This TCR beta chain was recovered during a study of blood T cell repertoires in COVID-19. Study background: Some COVID-19 samples were acute and others convalescent; all came from the United States, Italy and Spain.

The study drew participants aged about 18 to 89 years from some 23 US areas. The study assigned cohorts using participant-reported clinical history. In Cohort 3, a recovered donor had either two negative PCRs, clearance, or symptom resolution. The data were produced by immunoSEQ multiplex PCR, yet TCRdb's version contains in-frame clones alone and is incomplete. Of 350,000 to 450,000 clones in the sample, roughly 90% were seen once. The CDR3 is 15 amino acids. Germline V CDR1 and CDR2: MGHDK, SYGVNS. The V and J ends lost 6 bases and 2 bases respectively, with 16 bases between them. The sample taken for sequencing was PBMCs or T cells enriched from blood (not recorded which). The rearrangement joins TRBV25-1 to TRBJ1-2, with a possible D match to TRBD1 (5 bases). This receptor was obtained from a young woman who had recovered from COVID-19. In DNA form, the CDR3 reads TGTGCCAGCAGCAAGGGCGGGAGGGGAAACTATGGCTACACCTTC. Protein sequence: CASSKGGRGNYGYTF.